This TCR beta chain was profiled in a study of cytomegalovirus exposure and HLA in healthy donors. This clone was seen only once. Antigen: not known. With 3 bases clipped from V and 6 bases from J, the junction kept 9 bases outside the gene matches. Germline CDR1 MNHEY, CDR2 SMNVEV (reference sequence). The CDR3 contains 15 residues. Study conclusions and caveats: Diagnosis of cytomegalovirus status made by the classifier reportedly showed high specificity and sensitivity.

PCR involved 60 Vbeta and 13 Jbeta primers. TCRdb keeps only in-frame clones here, not all; method: immunoSEQ multiplex PCR. Among approximately 240,000 clones listed, around 89% were seen once. The J gene is TRBJ1-2, the V gene TRBV27; 8 bases match TRBD1. The TCR originated in a woman under 30 in good health and CMV-seronegative. Material for sequencing was PBMCs. The CDR3, as DNA: TGTGCCAGCAGTTTCCTTCCGACAGGGGACCATGGCTACACCTTC. The encoded protein is CASSFLPTGDHGYTF.